The 16 T cell receptor beta chains reported below all come from one sample, sequenced in a study of blood T cell repertoires in COVID-19. Clones were read by immunoSEQ multiplex PCR, and TCRdb kept only the in-frame ones, dropping some. The sample lists some 78,000 clones, less than 95% occurring once. Material: peripheral blood. These receptors were obtained from a woman aged 45 to 65 in a cohort sampled during active COVID-19.

This chain uses TRBV5-6 with TRBJ2-7; TRBD2 matches 13 bases. V shed 4 bases and J 7 bases; nucleotides not matched to a gene: 5. The CDR3 spans 14 residues. Germline CDR1 is SGHDT and CDR2 is YYEEEE. The CDR3 DNA reads as TGTGCCAGCAGCCCCGGACTAGCGGGAGTAGAGCAGTACTTC. Residues: CASSPGLAGVEQYF.

This chain uses TRBV5-4 with TRBJ2-1, with 10 nucleotides matching TRBD2. J was trimmed by 4 bases and V by 5 bases; bases with no gene match: 6. The CDR3 has 15 residues. Germline values: CDR1 SGHNT, CDR2 YYREEE (reference sequence). CDR3 nucleotides: TGTGCCAGCAGTCCCCCTAGCGGGGGTTACAATGAGCAGTTCTTC. It yields the protein CASSPPSGGYNEQFF.

The chain couples TRBV6-5 to TRBJ1-3; no firm D call. V gave up 7 bases and J gave up 0 bases, with 10 bases separating them. Germline loops: CDR1 MNHEY, CDR2 SVGAGI. The CDR3 covers 14 residues. The CDR3 region is CASMPVPSGNTIYF. CDR3 in DNA: TGTGCCAGCATGCCAGTTCCCTCTGGAAACACCATATATTTT.

V usage is TRBV29-1 and J usage is TRBJ2-1; perhaps TRBD1 as D (6 bases). The V gene lost 4 bases and the J gene lost 3 bases, with 13 bases spanning the gap. The CDR3 has 14 amino acids. Germline V lookup: CDR1 SQVTM, CDR2 ANQGSEA. This chain's CDR3 is CSVVSGGHYNEQFF. CDR3 bases: TGCAGCGTTGTATCTGGGGGCCACTACAATGAGCAGTTCTTC.

This chain links TRBV19 with TRBJ2-3, with 7 bases aligning to TRBD2. This CDR3 is built from 15 residues. Germline V gene sequence: CDR1 LNHDA, CDR2 SQIVND (reference sequence). The J segment lost 2 bases and the V segment lost 5 bases, leaving 7 bases of the junction unmatched. The CDR3 sequence: CASSLGTTYTDTQYF. As DNA, the CDR3 is TGTGCCAGTAGTTTGGGGACTACCTACACAGATACGCAGTATTTT.

This clone occurred a few times. The rearrangement uses TRBV30 and TRBJ2-7; 8 nucleotides agree with TRBD2. Per germline, CDR1 GTSNPN and CDR2 SVGIG (reference sequence). V lost 1 base and J lost 9; bases outside the gene matches: 11. The CDR3 totals 14 residues. The CDR3 region has the DNA TGTGCCTGGAGTGCGGTAGGCGGGAGGACGGGGCAGTACTTC. It is translated as CAWSAVGGRTGQYF.

The rearrangement joins TRBV24-1 to TRBJ1-4; tentative D call: TRBD1 (5 bases). This CDR3 contains 14 residues. Trimming removed 4 bases from V and 7 bases from J, with 12 bases in between. The germline CDR1 and CDR2 sequences are KGHDR and SFDVKD. The CDR3 bases are TGTGCCACCAGTGACTCAGTGCAGGGTGAAAAACTGTTTTTT. Its translation is CATSDSVQGEKLFF.

This chain joins TRBV5-1 and TRBJ2-5, with D unresolved. The V end was cut by 3 bases, the J end by 2 bases, with 14 bases between. This CDR3 spans 15 amino acids. In germline, CDR1 is SGHRS, CDR2 YFSETQ. The CDR3: CASSSRHSSQETQYF. The CDR3 bases are TGCGCCAGCAGCTCCCGACACTCCTCGCAAGAGACCCAGTACTTC.

The chain uses TRBV27 and TRBJ2-7, with TRBD1 identical over 8 bases. The CDR3 is made up of 13 amino acids. V was clipped by 6 bases and J by 0 bases; unmatched bases: 1. Germline loops: CDR1 MNHEY, CDR2 SMNVEV (reference sequence). The DNA of the CDR3 is TGTGCCAGCAGAACAGGGGGCTCCTACGAGCAGTACTTC. Protein: CASRTGGSYEQYF.

This chain uses TRBV27 with TRBJ2-5; no firm D call. CDR3 size: 13 residues. Germline V gene lookup returns CDR1 MNHEY and CDR2 SMNVEV (reference sequence). The V end was cut by 0 bases, the J end by 4 bases, with 6 bases between. For the CDR3, the DNA is TGTGCCAGCAGTTTATCGGGCAGAGAGACCCAGTACTTC. Amino acids: CASSLSGRETQYF.

This sequence joins TRBV27 and TRBJ2-2; D gene ambiguous. This CDR3 is 15 amino acids long. Looked up from germline, CDR1 is MNHEY and CDR2 is SMNVEV (reference sequence). Trimming shortened V by 1 base and J by 4 bases, and 10 bases separated the two germline ends. This CDR3 is CASSLFDPSTGELFF. The CDR3 DNA reads as TGTGCCAGCAGTTTATTCGATCCGAGCACCGGGGAGCTGTTTTTT.

This clone appeared once. This chain connects TRBV11-2 to TRBJ2-3; TRBD1 matches at 8 bases. The CDR3 is 15 residues long. The V and J ends lost 5 bases and 0 bases, in that order; junction bases with no gene match: 4. CDR1 and CDR2 (germline): SGHAT, FQNNGV. CDR3 in DNA: TGTGCCAGCAGCCCAGGGGGCAGTAGCACAGATACGCAGTATTTT. Residues: CASSPGGSSTDTQYF.

J is TRBJ2-7 and V is TRBV28, with 9 bases lining up with TRBD2. Germline CDR1 reads MDHEN; CDR2 reads SYDVKM. The CDR3 is 14 residues long. Trimming at V came to 5 bases and at J to 3 bases, leaving 5 bases not matched to a gene. The CDR3: CASSHSGSGYEQYF. DNA for the CDR3: TGTGCCAGCAGTCATAGCGGGAGCGGCTACGAGCAGTACTTC. The entire variable domain, with the rest obtained from reference TRBV28 and TRBJ2-7, is as follows: DVKVTQSSRYLVKRTGEKVFLECVQDMDHENMFWYRQDPGLGLRLIYFSYDVKMKEKGDIPEGYSVSREKKERFSLILESASTNQTSMYLCASSHSGSGYEQYFGPGTRLTVT.

The CDR3 DNA follows: TGTGCCAGCAGTTACGGGCTAGCGGGTCTCTACGAGCAGTACTTC. Its protein is CASSYGLAGLYEQYF. The chain carries TRBV6-5 and TRBJ2-7, with 8 bases aligning to TRBD2. V was pared by 2 bases and J by 3 bases, with 6 bases of the junction left unmatched. Per germline, CDR1 MNHEY and CDR2 SVGAGI. CDR3 size: 15 residues.

CDR3 nucleotide sequence: TGTGCCAGCAGTCAACTAGGGGGCTCCTACAATGAGCAGTTCTTC. Amino acids: CASSQLGGSYNEQFF. The chain uses TRBV2 and TRBJ2-1; a possible D gene is TRBD1 (6 bases). V lost 5 bases, J lost 0 bases, and 11 bases lay in between. CDR1 and CDR2 from the germline V gene are SNHLY and FYNNEI. There are 15 residues in the CDR3.

This sequence joins TRBV4-1 and TRBJ2-5; D perhaps matches TRBD1 (6 bases). The CDR3 has 14 amino acids. Germline V gives CDR1 MGHRA, CDR2 YSYEKL. Trimming removed 6 bases from V and 1 base from J, with 12 bases in between. This CDR3 is CASRRTVTQETQYF. The DNA of the CDR3 is TGCGCCAGCAGACGGACAGTCACCCAAGAGACCCAGTACTTC.